The TCR beta chain described here comes from a study of metastatic and nonmetastatic thyroid tumors. Across the whole study: The comparison covered peripheral blood and tumor or nodule tissue in malignant and benign thyroid patients.

Thyroid surgery took place with no prior treatment in any patient. In the authors' methods: Across clinicopathological groups, CDR3 differences served as the basis for building a distant-metastasis classifier for papillary thyroid cancer. TCRdb reanalyzed the PCR reads with MiXCR. The V and J calls were determined by TCRdb, not by the authors. The data hold some 22,000 clones, with under 25% observed a single time. In this sample, this clone turned up a few times. Its specificity is unknown. Study results and limitations: For both blood and tumor, malignant thyroid tumors reportedly showed significantly higher TCR beta diversity than benign nodules did.

This TCR was sampled from a female donor with papillary thyroid cancer or a benign thyroid nodule (not recorded which). Some clones in this sample may be carry-over from other donors' samples. The specimen sequenced was tumor tissue.

CDR3 in DNA: TGTGCCAGCAGTGACTCAGCGGGAGCCGGGGAGCTGTTTTTT. This gives the protein CASSDSAGAGELFF. The chain recombines TRBV6-4 with TRBJ2-2; 8 bases are a match to TRBD2. Germline V gene lookup returns CDR1 MRHNA and CDR2 SNTAGT. The CDR3 runs to 14 residues. V was clipped by 0 bases and J by 6 bases; unmatched bases: 0.